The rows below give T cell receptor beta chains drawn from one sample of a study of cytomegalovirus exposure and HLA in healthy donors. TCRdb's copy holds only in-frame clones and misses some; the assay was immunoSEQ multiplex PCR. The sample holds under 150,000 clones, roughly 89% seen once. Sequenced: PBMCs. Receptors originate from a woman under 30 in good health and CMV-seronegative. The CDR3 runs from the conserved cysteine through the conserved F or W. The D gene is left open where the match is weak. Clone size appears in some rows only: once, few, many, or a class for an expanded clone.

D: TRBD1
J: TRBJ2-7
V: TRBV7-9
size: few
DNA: TGTGCCAGCAGCCCGTGGGACAGGGGCAACGAGCAGTACTTC
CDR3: CASSPWDRGNEQYF

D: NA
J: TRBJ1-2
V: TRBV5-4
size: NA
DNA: TGTGCCAGCAGCGGGGGGGGCGGCTATGGCTACACCTTC
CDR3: CASSGGGGYGYTF

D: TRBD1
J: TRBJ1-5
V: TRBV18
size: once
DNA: TGTGCCAGCTCACCCGGGAGGACAGGGCCCAGCAATCAGCCCCAGCATTTT
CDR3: CASSPGRTGPSNQPQHF

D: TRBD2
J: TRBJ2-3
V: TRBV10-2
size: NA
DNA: TGCGCCAGCAGCCACGGGCTAGCGGGCTACACAGATACGCAGTATTTT
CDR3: CASSHGLAGYTDTQYF

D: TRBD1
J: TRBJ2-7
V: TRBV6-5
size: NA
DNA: TGTGCCAGCAGTTACTCGCCTCCGGGACAGAGCTACGAGCAGTACTTC
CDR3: CASSYSPPGQSYEQYF

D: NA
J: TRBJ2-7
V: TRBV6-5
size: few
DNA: TGTGCCAGCAGTTACTCTAGCAGACTCGAGCAGTACTTC
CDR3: CASSYSSRLEQYF

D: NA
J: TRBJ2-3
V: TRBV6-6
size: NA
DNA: TGTGCCAGCAGCCTGACAGACCCTTACACAGATACGCAGTATTTT
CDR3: CASSLTDPYTDTQYF

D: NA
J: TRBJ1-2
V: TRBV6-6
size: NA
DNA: TGTGCCAGCAGTTCCGACTATGGCTACACCTTC
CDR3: CASSSDYGYTF

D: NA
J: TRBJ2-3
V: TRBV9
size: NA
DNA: TGTGCCAGCAGCGTAGGAATTAGCGGCACAGATACGCAGTATTTT
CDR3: CASSVGISGTDTQYF

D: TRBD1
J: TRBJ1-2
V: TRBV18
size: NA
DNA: TGTGCCAGCTCACCTGACAGGGGGCGAGAGGGCTACACCTTC
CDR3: CASSPDRGREGYTF

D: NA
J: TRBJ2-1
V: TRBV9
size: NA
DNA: TGTGCCAGCGGAGGGGGGGCGAGCTCCTACAATGAGCAGTTCTTC
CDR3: CASGGGASSYNEQFF

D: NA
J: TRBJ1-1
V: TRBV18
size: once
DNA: TGTGCCAGCTCGCGATCGGGAGGTGAAGCTTTCTTT
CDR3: CASSRSGGEAFF

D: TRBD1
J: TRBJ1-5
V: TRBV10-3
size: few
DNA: TGTGCCATCACTCAGGGGGGAGGACAGCCCCAGCATTTT
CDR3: CAITQGGGQPQHF

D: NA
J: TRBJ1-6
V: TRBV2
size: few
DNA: TGTGCCAGCAGTGTGGGGAGCTCCTATAATTCACCCCTCCACTTT
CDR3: CASSVGSSYNSPLHF

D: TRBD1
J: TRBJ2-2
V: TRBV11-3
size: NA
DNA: TGTGCCAGCAGCCTCTTGACAGGGAGCAGCGCGGAGCTGTTTTTT
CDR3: CASSLLTGSSAELFF

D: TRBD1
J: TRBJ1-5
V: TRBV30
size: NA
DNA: TGTGCCTGGAGTGCCGGACAGGGAGGGGTTCAGCCCCAGCATTTT
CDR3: CAWSAGQGGVQPQHF

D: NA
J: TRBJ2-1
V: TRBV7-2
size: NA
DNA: TGTGCCAGCAGCCGCGAACGGGGCAATGAGCAGTTCTTC
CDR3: CASSRERGNEQFF

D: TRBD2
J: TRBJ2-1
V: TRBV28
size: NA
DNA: TGTGCCAGCAGTTTCTGGTCTAGCGGGGCTTCCTACAATGAGCAGTTCTTC
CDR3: CASSFWSSGASYNEQFF

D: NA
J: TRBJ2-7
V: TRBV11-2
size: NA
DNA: TGTGCCAGCAGCTTTAGTCAGGGCTACGAGCAGTACTTC
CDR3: CASSFSQGYEQYF

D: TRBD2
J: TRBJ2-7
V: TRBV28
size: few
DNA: TGTGCCAGCACTAGCGGGACCTACGAGCAGTACTTC
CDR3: CASTSGTYEQYF

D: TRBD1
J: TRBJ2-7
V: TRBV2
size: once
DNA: TGTGCCAGCAGGGGACAGGGGGCCGGCGAGCAGTACTTC
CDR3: CASRGQGAGEQYF

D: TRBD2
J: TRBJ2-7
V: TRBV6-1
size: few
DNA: TGTGCCAGCAGAGAGGGACTAGCGGGAGACTGGTACTTC
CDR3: CASREGLAGDWYF

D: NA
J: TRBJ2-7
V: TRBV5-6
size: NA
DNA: TGTGCCAGCAGCTCCCCGTCGGGGGAGCAGTACTTC
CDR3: CASSSPSGEQYF

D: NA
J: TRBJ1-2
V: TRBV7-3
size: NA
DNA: TGTGCCAGCAGCTTCGGAGAGGGCTATGGCTACACCTTC
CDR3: CASSFGEGYGYTF

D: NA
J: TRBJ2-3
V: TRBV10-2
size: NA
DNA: TGCGCCAGCAGGGAACTCGGGACAGATACGCAGTATTTT
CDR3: CASRELGTDTQYF

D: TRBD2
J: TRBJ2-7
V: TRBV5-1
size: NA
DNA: TGCGCCAGCAGCTTGGGATCTAGCGGGGCTTACTACGAGCAGTACTTC
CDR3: CASSLGSSGAYYEQYF

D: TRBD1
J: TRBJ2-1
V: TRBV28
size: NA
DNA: TGTGCCAGCCGTTTAACCAGGGGGCAGGGGAGTTACAATGAGCAGTTCTTC
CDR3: CASRLTRGQGSYNEQFF

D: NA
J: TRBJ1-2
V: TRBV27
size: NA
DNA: TGTGCCAGCAGTCCTACCATAATGACGACAGATCGTAGCTATGGCTACACCTTC
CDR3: CASSPTIMTTDRSYGYTF

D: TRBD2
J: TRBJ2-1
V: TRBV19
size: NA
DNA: TGTGCCAGTAGTTCTCCTAGCGGGGGCTACAATGAGCAGTTCTTC
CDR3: CASSSPSGGYNEQFF

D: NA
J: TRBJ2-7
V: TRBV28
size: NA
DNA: TGTGCCAGCAGTTTATTCACGGTCTCTGGCTCCTACGAGCAGTACTTC
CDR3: CASSLFTVSGSYEQYF

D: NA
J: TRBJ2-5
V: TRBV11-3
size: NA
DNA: TGTGCCAGCAGCTTCGATGGGCGTGCGGTTTCGGGGGAGACCCAGTACTTC
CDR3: CASSFDGRAVSGETQYF

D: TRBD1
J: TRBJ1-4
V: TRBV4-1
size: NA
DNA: TGCGCCAGCAGCCTACTAGGGACAGGGAGGATTGCAACTAATGAAAAACTGTTTTTT
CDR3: CASSLLGTGRIATNEKLFF

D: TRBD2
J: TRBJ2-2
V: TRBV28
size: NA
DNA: TGTGCCAGCACGACTAGCCCGGCCGGGGAGCTGTTTTTT
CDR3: CASTTSPAGELFF

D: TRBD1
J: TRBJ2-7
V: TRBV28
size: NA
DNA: TGTGCCAGCAGGACGCCCGGGACAGGGGGTCACGAGCAGTACTTC
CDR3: CASRTPGTGGHEQYF

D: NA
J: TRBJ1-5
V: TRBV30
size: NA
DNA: TGTGCCTGGAGTGTGGACAACCGCCAGCCCCAGCATTTT
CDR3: CAWSVDNRQPQHF

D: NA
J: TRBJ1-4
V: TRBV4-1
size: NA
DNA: TGCGCCAGCAGCCAAGATATCACATCTGGTGAAAAACTGTTTTTT
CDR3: CASSQDITSGEKLFF

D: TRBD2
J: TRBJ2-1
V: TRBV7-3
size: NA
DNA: TGTGCCAGCAGTCTTCTAGCGGAGGGGAATGAGCAGTTCTTC
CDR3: CASSLLAEGNEQFF

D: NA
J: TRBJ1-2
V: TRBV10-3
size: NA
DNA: TGTGCCATCCGATACAGCATCCAGATGAGAGGCTACACCTTC
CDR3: CAIRYSIQMRGYTF

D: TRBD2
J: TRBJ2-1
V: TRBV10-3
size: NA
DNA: TGTGCCACCCTCGGACTAGCGGAGACAGGAGGTGAGCAGTTCTTC
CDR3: CATLGLAETGGEQFF

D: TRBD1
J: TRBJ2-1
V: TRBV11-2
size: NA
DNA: TGTGCCAGCAGCTGGACAGGGGCCAATGAGCAGTTCTTC
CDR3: CASSWTGANEQFF

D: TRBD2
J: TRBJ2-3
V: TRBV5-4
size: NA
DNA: TGTGCCAGCAGCTTGTTCGGGACTAGCGGGAAGCTGCAGTATTTT
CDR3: CASSLFGTSGKLQYF

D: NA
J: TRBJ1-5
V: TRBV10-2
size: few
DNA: TGCGCCAGCAGTGAGGGGCCCGCGAATCCCCAGCATTTT
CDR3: CASSEGPANPQHF

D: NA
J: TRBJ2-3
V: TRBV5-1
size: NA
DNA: TGCGCCAGCAGCTTGGCCTGGAGCGGCCTCACAGATACGCAGTATTTT
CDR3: CASSLAWSGLTDTQYF

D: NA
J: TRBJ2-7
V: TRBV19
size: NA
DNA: TGTGCCAGTAGCCGAACCCAGGGTTACGAGCAGTACTTC
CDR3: CASSRTQGYEQYF

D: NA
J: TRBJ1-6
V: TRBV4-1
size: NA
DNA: TGCGCCAGCAGCCAAGATTATGGAGGGCTTGATAATTCACCCCTCCACTTT
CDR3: CASSQDYGGLDNSPLHF

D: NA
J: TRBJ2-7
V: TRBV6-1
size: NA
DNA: TGTGCCAGCGGGCGGGGCCTAGGACCCTACGAGCAGTACTTC
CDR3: CASGRGLGPYEQYF